This T cell receptor (beta chain) was obtained from a study of T cell responses to AZD1222 COVID-19 vaccine (dated by TCRdb to 2020 to 2023). About the investigation overall: TCR sequencing was performed for about 250 trial participants, of whom about 200 were given two doses of AZD1222 and around 25 were given two doses of MenACWY control vaccine. Trial participants were enrolled by age into 18-55, 56-69 and 70-plus year subgroups, with roughly 160, 29 and 62 TCR-sequenced participants respectively. The full study reports these points: The 56-69-year group was small, and its depth increase did not reach significance, likely because of low power. After two AZD1222 doses, spike-specific TCR breadth and depth were significantly higher than at day 0 and than in MenACWY recipients. Conclusions about previously exposed vaccinees are limited, since just five or six AZD1222 recipients were seropositive for SARS-CoV-2 at baseline. Participants were mostly white British and included more females than males, and it was suggested by the authors that clonal diversity may have been underestimated. Because no day 14 peak-response samples were available, repertoires were characterized only after the peak T cell response. Nearly half of unique spike-specific TCRs reportedly recognized epitopes outside regions mutated in the B.1.351 and B.1.1.7 variants. Vaccine-associated CD4 TCRs spanned the whole spike protein, with dominant responses in regions 160-218 and 743-854.

Concerning this clone itself: Its antigen specificity is not known. The sample holds no much larger clone one base away, and base qualities are not on file.

The time point label, as the study defines it: about 28 days (+/-7) after the second vaccine dose. AZD1222 recipients whose second dose came at about 4 weeks and those whose second dose came at about 12 weeks were combined into one group, since spike-specific TCR depth and breadth did not differ between the two schedules. Vaccinee samples came from UK trials COV001 and COV002, including a single-blind randomized controlled phase 2/3 trial of AZD1222 (ChAdOx1 nCoV-19) in healthy adults. Trial participant PBMC samples were collected at day 0 and day 28 after the second dose for TCRbeta chain sequencing. The CDR3 regions of human TCRbeta chains were analyzed by immunosequencing. The published analysis was carried out like this. TCRs in the repertoires were compared against a reference library of SARS-CoV-2-specific TCRs that had been generated with the MIRA antigen-specificity platform. Breadth meant the fraction of unique TCRs that were SARS-CoV-2-associated, whereas depth meant the fraction of total T cells that were SARS-CoV-2-associated. Using the MIRA data, every spike-specific TCR was mapped to the spike region that the TCR reacted to and assigned to either a CD4 or a CD8 class. Log10-transformed breadth and depth values were compared by one-way ANOVA with Sidak's multiple comparisons tests. TCRdb provides this immuneACCESS table in a form limited to in-frame rearrangements. Some clones are lacking; in checked studies, under half of them reflect an unresolved V gene, and why the rest are absent is not known. V and J calls and clone size are copied from that table; D and trimming were computed from the DNA. This sample lists about 180,000 clones; about 90% were detected once. The top ten constitute 9.5% to 13% of the sample.

The CDR3 spans 14 residues, from the cysteine through the phenylalanine. The read is trimmed to its CDR3 DNA, 42 bases read in frame from base 1. Trimming removed 6 bases from V and 2 bases from J, leaving 13 bases between the germline ends. According to the germline V gene, CDR1 reads MGHDK and CDR2 reads SYGVNS. The rearrangement combines TRBV25-1 with TRBJ2-5; the D match is possibly TRBD1 or TRBD2, with 6 bases aligned in each. The receptor's source is an adult who received the AZD1222 COVID-19 vaccine. The sample consisted of peripheral blood, taken 28 days after the second AZD1222 dose. The nucleotide sequence reads TGTGCCAGCAGCACTCGGGGGCTACAAGAGACCCAGTACTTC. Its translation is CASSTRGLQETQYF.